A single sample is the source of the 28 T cell receptor beta chains below, sequenced in a study of T cells in Graves' hyperthyroidism and ophthalmopathy. Amplified regions were TCR beta CDR3 sequences from RNA transcripts. First-round RT-PCR of the TCR CDR3 relied on the HTBI primer set. MiXCR, run by TCRdb on the multiplex PCR reads, gives a single entry per CDR3 protein. In the table there are 750,000 to 950,000 distinct CDR3 sequences, 35% to 40% of which are singletons. Sequencing was carried out using blood. The receptors were gathered from a man younger than 35 with Graves' hyperthyroidism.

The table lists this clonotype with many counts. This chain joins TRBV29-1 and TRBJ2-7; 9 bases are a match to TRBD1. The CDR3 totals 14 residues. Germline assignment: CDR1 SQVTM and CDR2 ANQGSEA. Germline trimming cut 3 bases from V and 6 bases from J; bases unmatched to any gene: 9. CDR3 nucleotides: TGCAGCGTTGATCCCGGGACAGGGTCATCCGAGCAGTACTTC. This sequence encodes CSVDPGTGSSEQYF.

This clonotype turned up a few times. The rearrangement uses TRBV14 and TRBJ2-5; D gene unclear. Germline V lookup: CDR1 SGHDN, CDR2 FVKESK. Trimming cost V 4 bases and J 0 bases, with 15 bases left between them. The CDR3 has 16 residues. CDR3 residues: CASSPLVGQHQETQYF. The CDR3 region has the DNA TGTGCCAGCAGCCCCCTCGTGGGCCAGCACCAAGAGACCCAGTACTTC. The full variable domain, completed using reference TRBV14 and TRBJ2-5, is EAGVTQFPSHSVIEKGQTVTLRCDPISGHDNLYWYRRVMGKEIKFLLHFVKESKQDESGMPNNRFLAERTGGTYSTLKVQPAELEDSGVYFCASSPLVGQHQETQYFGPGTRLLVL.

This chain uses TRBV10-3 with TRBJ2-2; D unclear. V lost 2 bases and J 1 base, leaving 8 bases between the germline ends. Germline V gives CDR1 ENHRY, CDR2 SYGVKD. This CDR3 is built from 15 residues. This chain's CDR3 is CAISERTRNTGELFF. The CDR3 DNA follows: TGTGCCATCAGTGAGAGAACCCGGAACACCGGGGAGCTGTTTTTT.

This clonotype was recorded once. The rearrangement links TRBV29-1 to TRBJ1-1; maybe TRBD1 (5 bases). The CDR3 runs to 9 residues. V was cut by 8 bases and J by 7 bases, with 8 bases left in between. Germline CDR1 is SQVTM and CDR2 is ANQGSEA. CDR3 in DNA: TGCAGCACCCAGGGTGAAGCTTTCTTT. Amino acids: CSTQGEAFF.

This clonotype was counted at least ten times. This sequence joins TRBV25-1 and TRBJ2-7; TRBD1 matches at 8 bases. The CDR3 runs to 14 residues. CDR1 and CDR2 from the germline V gene are MGHDK and SYGVNS. V trimming: 1 base; J trimming: 4 bases; junction bases outside the gene matches: 3. The CDR3 loop is CASSESRGLYEQYF. CDR3 nucleotide sequence: TGTGCCAGCAGTGAATCCAGGGGGCTATACGAGCAGTACTTC.

The rearrangement links TRBV15 to TRBJ2-5, with D possibly called TRBD1 or TRBD2 (5 bases each). CDR1 LNHNV and CDR2 YYDKDF come from the germline V gene (reference sequence). The CDR3 loop spans 14 amino acids. The ends were cut back, 0 bases at V and 8 bases at J, with 13 bases in the middle. CDR3 nucleotides: TGTGCCACCAGCAGAGATTTCGGGGCAGGAACCCAGTACTTC. This encodes CATSRDFGAGTQYF.

This clonotype was counted only a few times. V is TRBV11-1 and J is TRBJ1-1; no definite D call. CDR1 SGHAT and CDR2 FQDESV come from the germline V gene (reference sequence). This CDR3 has 13 amino acids. V gave up 1 base and J gave up 7 bases, with 10 bases separating them. The CDR3 is CASSLEVSGEAFF. CDR3 DNA: TGTGCCAGCAGCTTAGAAGTTTCCGGTGAAGCTTTCTTT.

The chain links TRBV11-2 to TRBJ2-7; D perhaps matches TRBD1 (6 bases). In germline, CDR1 is SGHAT, CDR2 FQNNGV. This CDR3 contains 15 residues. Trimming removed 3 bases from V and 3 bases from J, with 15 bases in between. The CDR3 nucleotides are TGTGCCAGCAGCTTTCCCGGACAGTCAGGCTACGAGCAGTACTTC. Translation gives CASSFPGQSGYEQYF.

The chain links TRBV6-1 to TRBJ2-7, with 9 bases lining up with TRBD1. The CDR3 length is 15 residues. With 6 bases clipped from V and 3 bases from J, the junction kept 9 bases outside the gene matches. Looked up from germline, CDR1 is MNHNS and CDR2 is SASEGT. DNA for the CDR3: TGTGCCAGCAGAGGCCGGGACAGGGAGGTCTACGAGCAGTACTTC. It is translated as CASRGRDREVYEQYF.

J is TRBJ2-7 and V is TRBV7-9, with TRBD2 as a possible D gene (5 bases). CDR1 is SEHNR and CDR2 is FQNEAQ in the germline V gene (reference sequence). Trimming removed 5 bases at V and 1 base at J, with 24 bases between. This CDR3 region has 18 residues. This CDR3 reads CASSPSRGGPGRSYEQYF. The CDR3, as DNA: TGTGCCAGCAGCCCCTCCCGGGGTGGTCCAGGAAGATCCTACGAGCAGTACTTC.

This clonotype was counted between two and nine times. The chain employs TRBV6-4 and TRBJ2-2; possible D gene TRBD2, 6 bases. The CDR3 length is 15 residues. From germline, CDR1 is MRHNA and CDR2 SNTAGT. V shed 6 bases and J shed 4 bases, with 15 bases lying between them. The DNA for the CDR3 is TGTGCCAGCAGCGTGGAGGGGACCGCCACCGGGGAGCTGTTTTTT. Its translation: CASSVEGTATGELFF.

The rearrangement joins TRBV4-3 to TRBJ1-6; no firm D call. This CDR3 is built from 14 residues. V gave up 5 bases and J gave up 8 bases, with 13 bases separating them. Per germline, CDR1 LGHNA and CDR2 YSLEER. The CDR3 sequence: CASSLERLDSPLHF. CDR3 DNA: TGCGCCAGCAGCTTAGAACGGCTCGATTCACCCCTCCACTTT.

As for this clonotype: A much larger clonotype is one base distant, so this may be a read error. CDR3 DNA sequence: TGTGCCAGCAGCTTTCAGGAAGGAGCTGAAGCTTTCTTT. It encodes CASSFQEGAEAFF. The chain couples TRBV7-2 to TRBJ1-1; D is undetermined. The length of the CDR3 is 13 residues. Germline assignment: CDR1 SGHTA and CDR2 FQGNSA. Trimming left V 3 bases short and J 6 bases short, with 11 bases between. Filled out from reference TRBV7-2 and TRBJ1-1, the complete variable domain reads GAGVSQSPSNKVTEKGKDVELRCDPISGHTALYWYRQSLGQGLEFLIYFQGNSAPDKSGLPSDRFSAERTGGSVSTLTIQRTQQEDSAVYLCASSFQEGAEAFFGQGTRLTVV.

The CDR3 DNA sequence: TGCAGCGTTGGGGGACAGGGGGCGAGGACTGAAGCTTTCTTT. Amino acids: CSVGGQGARTEAFF. The chain couples TRBV29-1 to TRBJ1-1; the match to TRBD1 covers 12 bases. This CDR3 has 14 residues. Per germline, CDR1 SQVTM and CDR2 ANQGSEA. Germline trimming cut 4 bases from V and 5 bases from J; bases unmatched to any gene: 5.

For this clonotype: The junction shows a germline mismatch at one end, possibly a read error. V usage is TRBV29-1 and J usage is TRBJ2-6, with 12 bases identical to TRBD2. The CDR3 is made up of 14 amino acids. Germline CDR1 and CDR2: SQVTM and ANQGSEA. In DNA, the CDR3 is TGCAGCGTTGTACCTAGCGGGAGGGCTAACGTCCTGACTTTC. This translates into CSVVPSGRANVLTF. Complete variable domain (other parts from reference TRBV29-1 and TRBJ2-6): SAVISQKPSRDICQRGTSLTIQCQVDSQVTMMFWYRQQPGQSLTLIATANQGSEATYESGFVIDKFPISRPNLTFSTLTVSNMSPEDSSIYLCSVVPSGRANVLTFGAGSRLTVL.

The V and J genes are TRBV5-1 and TRBJ1-1; 12 bases agree with TRBD1. The germline V gene encodes CDR1 SGHRS and CDR2 YFSETQ. V was clipped by 4 bases and J by 5 bases; unmatched bases: 12. The CDR3 is 17 residues long. CDR3 in DNA: TGCGCCAGCAGCGGCGGGACAGGGGGCGCCGGAAGAACTGAAGCTTTCTTT. It translates to CASSGGTGGAGRTEAFF.

This clonotype was recorded at least ten times. V usage is TRBV2 and J usage is TRBJ2-7; D gene uncertain. The germline V gene has CDR1 SNHLY and CDR2 FYNNEI. V was shortened by 1 base and J by 6 bases, with 7 bases between the two germline ends. CDR3 size: 12 residues. CDR3 loop: CASSEGFREQYF. CDR3 DNA sequence: TGTGCCAGCAGTGAAGGGTTTCGCGAGCAGTACTTC.

The chain joins TRBV5-1 to TRBJ2-5; D is undetermined. Germline V gives CDR1 SGHRS, CDR2 YFSETQ. CDR3 length equals 16 residues. Trimming cost V 4 bases and J 0 bases, with 16 bases left between them. CDR3 nucleotide sequence: TGCGCCAGCAGCCCGATGAATCTAGTGGACCAAGAGACCCAGTACTTC. Encoded protein: CASSPMNLVDQETQYF.

The rearrangement uses TRBV3-1 and TRBJ2-7; TRBD2 aligns across 7 bases. CDR1 and CDR2 from the germline V gene are LGHDT and YNNKEL (reference sequence). J gave up 5 bases and V 0 bases, and 4 bases lay outside the gene matches. The length of the CDR3 is 14 residues. Written as DNA, the CDR3 is TGTGCCAGCAGCCAAGATGGGAGGGTCGACGAGCAGTACTTC. The encoded protein is CASSQDGRVDEQYF.

This clonotype was seen a handful of times. The chain has TRBV6-6 and TRBJ1-5, with 7 positions matching TRBD1. Unmatched junction bases numbered 9, after V lost 6 bases and J lost 1 base. The germline V gene encodes CDR1 MNHNY and CDR2 SVGAGI (reference sequence). This CDR3 has 16 amino acids. The CDR3 protein is CASSRDSSMSNQPQHF. The CDR3 DNA follows: TGTGCCAGCAGCCGGGACAGCAGCATGAGCAATCAGCCCCAGCATTTT.

This chain connects TRBV2 to TRBJ1-6, with D maybe TRBD1 (5 bases). Trimming removed 6 bases at V and 8 bases at J, with 14 bases between. This CDR3 region has 14 residues. Germline CDR1 SNHLY, CDR2 FYNNEI. CDR3 in DNA: TGTGCCAGCAGAGATAAGGGGTTGGATTCACCCCTCCACTTT. Translating gives CASRDKGLDSPLHF.

This clonotype was seen ten or more times. The chain joins TRBV7-2 to TRBJ2-7; D remains ambiguous. The CDR3 spans 12 residues. Per germline, CDR1 SGHTA and CDR2 FQGNSA. V lost 1 base and J 9 bases, leaving 10 bases between the germline ends. The chain's CDR3 is CASSLVGIGQYF. DNA for the CDR3: TGTGCCAGCAGCTTAGTTGGGATAGGGCAGTACTTC.

The sample holds a few counts of this clonotype. V usage is TRBV7-9 and J usage is TRBJ1-1; TRBD1 might be the D (6 bases). CDR1 and CDR2 from the germline V gene are SEHNR and FQNEAQ (reference sequence). The CDR3 totals 16 residues. With 3 bases removed from V and 5 bases from J, the gap between germline ends came to 19 bases. The CDR3 reads CASSLLWGHGRTEAFF. The CDR3 region has the DNA TGTGCCAGCAGCTTGTTATGGGGGCATGGAAGGACTGAAGCTTTCTTT.

The V call is TRBV12-3 or TRBV12-4, the J call TRBJ1-2, with 8 bases matching TRBD1. The CDR3 sequence is 14 residues long. With 5 bases clipped from V and 7 bases from J, the junction kept 9 bases outside the gene matches. CDR3 loop: CASSGDRSSFGYTF. The CDR3 DNA follows: TGTGCCAGCAGTGGGGACAGGAGTTCCTTTGGCTACACCTTC.

This clonotype was observed a single time. The chain employs TRBV20-1 and TRBJ2-7; D not certain. This CDR3 region has 15 residues. Germline-derived CDR1 and CDR2 are DFQATT and SNEGSKA (reference sequence). The ends were cut back, 5 bases at V and 0 bases at J, with 17 bases in the middle. The CDR3, as DNA: TGCAGTGCTCCTCTTGGTGTCGGCAGCTCCTACGAGCAGTACTTC. Protein sequence: CSAPLGVGSSYEQYF.

This clonotype has more than one count but fewer than ten. CDR3 amino acids: CASSYSGTYTEAFF. DNA for the CDR3: TGTGCCAGCAGTTACTCGGGCACATACACTGAAGCTTTCTTT. The J gene is TRBJ1-1, the V gene TRBV6-5; D is ambiguous. Trimming pared 0 bases from V and 3 bases from J, leaving 8 bases between. CDR1 and CDR2 from the germline V gene are MNHEY and SVGAGI. This CDR3 contains 14 residues.

This clonotype was counted once. This sequence joins TRBV9 and TRBJ2-5; D is perhaps TRBD2 (5 bases). This CDR3 region has 16 residues. Germline CDR1 and CDR2: SGDLS and YYNGEE. V lost 4 bases and J 3 bases, leaving 19 bases between the germline ends. CDR3 residues: CASSQDWRQPKETQYF. Written as DNA, the CDR3 is TGTGCCAGCAGCCAAGATTGGAGGCAGCCGAAAGAGACCCAGTACTTC. The variable domain in full, with the rest retrieved from reference TRBV9 and TRBJ2-5, is DSGVTQTPKHLITATGQRVTLRCSPRSGDLSVYWYQQSLDQGLQFLIQYYNGEERAKGNILERFSAQQFPDLHSELNLSSLELGDSALYFCASSQDWRQPKETQYFGPGTRLLVL.

The chain uses TRBV4-1 and TRBJ1-1, with D perhaps matching TRBD1 (5 bases). This CDR3 is 16 amino acids long. The V end was cut by 1 base, the J end by 5 bases, with 17 bases between. Germline assignment: CDR1 MGHRA and CDR2 YSYEKL. As DNA, the CDR3 is TGCGCCAGCAGCCAAGGTTCCGGGACGAATGGAACTGAAGCTTTCTTT. This codes for CASSQGSGTNGTEAFF.